One sample yielded the 17 T cell receptor beta chains listed below, sequenced in a study of cytomegalovirus exposure and HLA in healthy donors. The PCR employed 60 Vbeta primers together with 13 Jbeta primers. Produced via immunoSEQ multiplex PCR; TCRdb's table is partial and in-frame only. The data contain some 160,000 clones, 73% of them singletons. The source material was PBMCs. These receptors were collected from a woman under 30 in good health and CMV-seropositive.

This clone was detected only once. This chain connects TRBV28 to TRBJ1-4; maybe TRBD1 (5 bases). V lost 3 bases, J lost 3 bases, and 17 bases lay in between. CDR3 length: 17 residues. Germline V lookup: CDR1 MDHEN, CDR2 SYDVKM. The CDR3 DNA is TGTGCCAGCAGTTTGACCCCGGGGGGACCTTCTAATGAAAAACTGTTTTTT. Its translation: CASSLTPGGPSNEKLFF.

CDR3 amino acids: CASNHEVGREAFF. CDR3 nucleotides: TGTGCCAGTAATCATGAAGTGGGCCGTGAAGCTTTCTTT. The J gene is TRBJ1-1, the V gene TRBV19; D uncertain. This CDR3 contains 13 residues. CDR1 and CDR2 from the germline V gene are LNHDA and SQIVND (reference sequence). V lost 7 bases and J lost 7, with 16 bases in between.

The V and J genes are TRBV6-6 and TRBJ1-1; D is unclear. In germline, CDR1 is MNHNY, CDR2 SVGAGI (reference sequence). V shed 2 bases and J shed 4 bases, with 11 bases lying between them. CDR3 size: 14 residues. This chain's CDR3 is CASSYPSGFTEAFF. In nucleotides, the CDR3 is TGTGCCAGCAGTTACCCCTCGGGTTTCACTGAAGCTTTCTTT.

The chain couples TRBV4-3 to TRBJ1-1; D remains unclear. The V gene's germline CDR1 is LGHNA and CDR2 YSLEER. V lost 3 bases and J 2 bases, leaving 19 bases between the germline ends. This CDR3 is built from 17 residues. The CDR3 nucleotides read TGCGCCAGCAGCCAGGAACCCAACGGGGTGGGTAACACTGAAGCTTTCTTT. It encodes CASSQEPNGVGNTEAFF.

The chain couples TRBV27 to TRBJ1-2; possible D gene TRBD1, 5 bases. Trimming removed 5 bases from V and 6 bases from J, with 19 bases in between. This CDR3 has 15 residues. Germline V gene data show CDR1 as MNHEY and CDR2 as SMNVEV (reference sequence). The DNA of the CDR3 is TGTGCCAGCAGTGCATACCCGGACATAAGGAATGGCTACACCTTC. Translation: CASSAYPDIRNGYTF.

The gene calls are TRBV6-6 and TRBJ1-2; TRBD1 aligns across 7 bases. V was pared by 6 bases and J by 2 bases, with 9 bases of the junction left unmatched. This CDR3 contains 15 residues. Per germline, CDR1 MNHNY and CDR2 SVGAGI (reference sequence). The CDR3 here is CASRSRTGWNYGYTF. The DNA for the CDR3 is TGTGCCAGCAGGTCTCGGACAGGTTGGAACTATGGCTACACCTTC.

The CDR3 DNA reads TGTGCCAGCAGTGCGCAGGAAGGACAGGGGAGTCCTGAAGCTTTCTTT. This encodes CASSAQEGQGSPEAFF. The chain has TRBV6-1 and TRBJ1-1; 9 positions match TRBD1. This CDR3 region has 16 residues. In germline, CDR1 is MNHNS, CDR2 SASEGT. V lost 4 bases to trimming and J lost 6 bases; unmatched junction nucleotides: 12.

Worth noting for this clone: One junction end does not reproduce the germline sequence, and a read error may be involved. The chain joins TRBV7-9 to TRBJ1-2; 7 nucleotides align to TRBD1. Germline CDR1 is SEHNR and CDR2 is FQNEAQ (reference sequence). The CDR3 sequence is 12 residues long. CDR3 loop: CSSSFTDRAFTF. CDR3 DNA: TGTTCCAGCAGCTTTACCGACAGGGCCTTCACCTTC.

The CDR3 region is CASSLGRGYGYTF. The CDR3 nucleotides read TGTGCCAGCAGTTTAGGCAGGGGCTATGGCTACACCTTC. The chain is built from TRBV28 and TRBJ1-2; TRBD1 is a possible D gene (6 bases). The germline V and J ends were trimmed by 2 bases and 4 bases, with 8 bases remaining between them. The CDR3 covers 13 residues. Germline V gives CDR1 MDHEN, CDR2 SYDVKM.

The chain recombines TRBV14 with TRBJ2-2, with D perhaps matching TRBD1 (5 bases). The CDR3 runs 14 residues. The V and J ends lost 4 bases and 5 bases respectively, with 11 bases between them. Per germline, CDR1 SGHDN and CDR2 FVKESK. The CDR3 reads CASSPDTLTGELFF. In nucleotides, the CDR3 is TGTGCCAGCAGCCCGGACACACTAACCGGGGAGCTGTTTTTT. The full variable domain, rest sourced from reference TRBV14 and TRBJ2-2, is EAGVTQFPSHSVIEKGQTVTLRCDPISGHDNLYWYRRVMGKEIKFLLHFVKESKQDESGMPNNRFLAERTGGTYSTLKVQPAELEDSGVYFCASSPDTLTGELFFGEGSRLTVL.

The chain recombines TRBV28 with TRBJ2-5, with TRBD1 as a possible D gene (7 bases). The CDR3 contains 15 residues. Per the germline V gene, CDR1 is MDHEN and CDR2 is SYDVKM. Trimming stripped 3 bases from V and 5 bases from J, with 16 bases between. In nucleotides, the CDR3 is TGTGCCAGCAGTTTCCCCAGACAGGGAGGTGAGACCCAGTACTTC. Translation: CASSFPRQGGETQYF.

V and J are TRBV19 and TRBJ2-7; TRBD1 matches 8 bases. The CDR3 totals 16 residues. The germline V gene has CDR1 LNHDA and CDR2 SQIVND (reference sequence). J lost 0 bases, V lost 5 bases, and 9 bases had no gene match. The CDR3 coding sequence is TGTGCCAGTAGTTCACAGGCCGGGACAGGCTCCTACGAGCAGTACTTC. It yields the protein CASSSQAGTGSYEQYF.

The V call is TRBV5-1, the J call TRBJ2-1, with D possibly TRBD2 on 5 matching bases. This CDR3 has 16 residues. CDR1 and CDR2 (germline): SGHRS, YFSETQ. V lost 5 bases, J lost 7 bases, and 22 bases lay in between. The CDR3 here is CASSFLTTFGGNEQFF. CDR3 coding DNA: TGCGCCAGCAGTTTCCTGACTACGTTTGGTGGAAATGAGCAGTTCTTC.

This clone appeared a few times. DNA of the CDR3: TGTGCCATCAGTGGTGGCGACAGGGCGGACGAGCAGTACTTC. Translated, it gives CAISGGDRADEQYF. The chain couples TRBV10-3 to TRBJ2-7; TRBD1 agrees at 7 bases. Germline trimming cut 4 bases from V and 5 bases from J; bases unmatched to any gene: 8. CDR1 and CDR2 from the germline V gene are ENHRY and SYGVKD. CDR3 length: 14 amino acids.

This chain joins TRBV2 and TRBJ2-7, with TRBD1 matching 7 bases. V trimming: 2 bases; J trimming: 1 base; junction bases outside the gene matches: 5. The CDR3 spans 15 residues. Looked up from germline, CDR1 is SNHLY and CDR2 is FYNNEI. The CDR3: CASSEPGQLSYEQYF. CDR3 bases: TGTGCCAGCAGTGAACCGGGACAGCTATCCTACGAGCAGTACTTC.

This clone was picked up one time. The rearrangement uses TRBV4-3 and TRBJ2-2, with a possible D match to TRBD2 (6 bases). The ends were cut back, 0 bases at V and 5 bases at J, with 7 bases in the middle. This CDR3 spans 14 amino acids. CDR1 LGHNA and CDR2 YSLEER come from the germline V gene. CDR3 sequence (DNA): TGCGCCAGCAGCCAAGATCGGGGGACCGGGGAGCTGTTTTTT. Its protein product is CASSQDRGTGELFF.

The chain recombines TRBV5-1 with TRBJ2-3, with 13 bases matching TRBD2. The CDR3 length is 15 residues. V shed 1 base, J shed 7 bases, and the junction held 3 bases outside the gene matches. The germline gives CDR1 SGHRS, CDR2 YFSETQ. DNA of the CDR3: TGCGCCAGCAGCTTGCCCGGGACTAGCGGGAATACGCAGTATTTT. Protein product: CASSLPGTSGNTQYF.